These T cell receptor beta chains were read from a single sample in a study of shared clonotypes between healthy human individuals. Some clones are missing from TCRdb's copy, which holds only in-frame ones; the method was immunoSEQ multiplex PCR. The sample has 2 million to 2.5 million clones, around 95% seen once; the top ten hold roughly 0.13%. Sequencing was performed on naive CD4+ T cells sorted from blood. Source of these receptors: a young man in good health. CDR3s include the opening cysteine and the closing phenylalanine or tryptophan. D genes are given only for firm matches. The listing skips clone size in some rows; elsewhere it reads once, few, many or a size class.

CDR3nt: TGTGCCAGCGGGAGGGGCCACGCAGATACGCAGTATTTT
CDR3aa: CASGRGHADTQYF
len: 13
d_gene: TRBD2
abundance: NA
j_gene: TRBJ2-3
v_gene: TRBV6-5

CDR3nt: TGCGCCAGCAGCTTGGGTGACTACCCCACAGATACGCAGTATTTT
CDR3aa: CASSLGDYPTDTQYF
len: 15
d_gene: NA
abundance: NA
j_gene: TRBJ2-3
v_gene: TRBV5-1

CDR3nt: TGTGCCAGCAGTACCGGGACGGTGAACACCGGGGAGCTGTTTTTT
CDR3aa: CASSTGTVNTGELFF
len: 15
d_gene: NA
abundance: once
j_gene: TRBJ2-2
v_gene: TRBV6-5

CDR3nt: TGTGCCTGGAGGAATAGAGGGACACTGACCGGGGAGCTGTTTTTT
CDR3aa: CAWRNRGTLTGELFF
len: 15
d_gene: NA
abundance: NA
j_gene: TRBJ2-2
v_gene: TRBV30

CDR3nt: TGTGCCAGCAGTGCCCGGGACAGGGGGCCCAATGAGCAGTTCTTC
CDR3aa: CASSARDRGPNEQFF
len: 15
d_gene: TRBD1
abundance: NA
j_gene: TRBJ2-1
v_gene: TRBV6-6

CDR3nt: TGCAGCGTTGAAGGTTCGCGGGTGGACACTGAAGCTTTCTTT
CDR3aa: CSVEGSRVDTEAFF
len: 14
d_gene: NA
abundance: NA
j_gene: TRBJ1-1
v_gene: TRBV29-1

CDR3nt: TGTGCCAGCAGTAAATTGGGGATCTCCTACAATGAGCAGTTCTTC
CDR3aa: CASSKLGISYNEQFF
len: 15
d_gene: NA
abundance: NA
j_gene: TRBJ2-1
v_gene: TRBV2

CDR3nt: TGTGCCAGCTCCCGTGGACAGGGGCCAGGTATGAACACTGAAGCTTTCTTT
CDR3aa: CASSRGQGPGMNTEAFF
len: 17
d_gene: TRBD1
abundance: NA
j_gene: TRBJ1-1
v_gene: TRBV18

CDR3nt: TGCGCCAGCAGCCAAGGTTCGACTAGCGGGAGTTACGAGCAGTACTTC
CDR3aa: CASSQGSTSGSYEQYF
len: 16
d_gene: TRBD2
abundance: NA
j_gene: TRBJ2-7
v_gene: TRBV4-3

CDR3nt: TGTGCCTGGAGTGTCCTCACCTCTAATGAAAAACTGTTTTTT
CDR3aa: CAWSVLTSNEKLFF
len: 14
d_gene: NA
abundance: NA
j_gene: TRBJ1-4
v_gene: TRBV30

CDR3nt: TGTGCCAGCAGCTTAGCATTCGGCACCGGGGAGCTGTTTTTT
CDR3aa: CASSLAFGTGELFF
len: 14
d_gene: NA
abundance: NA
j_gene: TRBJ2-2
v_gene: TRBV7-2

CDR3nt: TGTGCCAGCAGCCAAGAGAGAGGGCAGTTCTTC
CDR3aa: CASSQERGQFF
len: 11
d_gene: NA
abundance: NA
j_gene: TRBJ2-1
v_gene: TRBV14

CDR3nt: TGTGCCAGCAGCTCAGGACTAGCGGATGAGCAGTTCTTC
CDR3aa: CASSSGLADEQFF
len: 13
d_gene: TRBD2
abundance: NA
j_gene: TRBJ2-1
v_gene: TRBV7-3

CDR3nt: TGTGCCAGCAGTGAATGGGAATTCAATCAGCCCCAGCATTTT
CDR3aa: CASSEWEFNQPQHF
len: 14
d_gene: NA
abundance: NA
j_gene: TRBJ1-5
v_gene: TRBV25-1

CDR3nt: TGTGCCAGCAAGGGGGTGGGGTACGAGCAGTACTTC
CDR3aa: CASKGVGYEQYF
len: 12
d_gene: NA
abundance: NA
j_gene: TRBJ2-7
v_gene: TRBV2

CDR3nt: TGCGCCAGCAGCTTGGAGAAAGGGACAGATACGCAGTATTTT
CDR3aa: CASSLEKGTDTQYF
len: 14
d_gene: NA
abundance: NA
j_gene: TRBJ2-3
v_gene: TRBV5-1

CDR3nt: TGTGCCAGCAGCTTGGAGGGACCATATAATTCACCCCTCCACTTT
CDR3aa: CASSLEGPYNSPLHF
len: 15
d_gene: NA
abundance: NA
j_gene: TRBJ1-6
v_gene: TRBV5-5